One T cell receptor (beta chain) is described in this entry. No antigen is known for it. These data come from a study of shared clonotypes between healthy human individuals. The table came from immunoSEQ multiplex PCR; TCRdb's copy has only in-frame clones and leaves some out. Here the sample spans around 1.4 million clones, 98% being singletons. Study-level findings and limits: Across subsets, estimated richness was generally greater for naive than for memory populations.

The sample comprised naive CD4+ T cells sorted from blood. Indicated subset: CD45RA+ positively selected. The sequence derives from a man aged 25 to 40 in good health.

The CDR3 region has the DNA TGTGCCAGCAGTTACTCCTATGGCACAGATACGCAGTATTTT. Translated: CASSYSYGTDTQYF. The gene calls are TRBV6-5 and TRBJ2-3; the D is unclear. The CDR3 length is 14 residues. V gave up 0 bases and J gave up 1 base, with 5 bases separating them. CDR1 is MNHEY, CDR2 SVGAGI, per germline.